These 10 T cell receptor beta chains were all obtained from the same sample, sequenced in a study of blood T cell repertoires in COVID-19. The protocol was immunoSEQ multiplex PCR, while the TCRdb copy is restricted to in-frame clones and leaves out a portion. The sample contains a few hundred thousand clones, about 90% of which appear only once. Sequences were obtained from peripheral blood. The receptors stem from a woman between 45 and 60 years old who had recovered from COVID-19.

This clone turned up a few times. The V gene is TRBV7-9, the J gene TRBJ1-3; 8 bases line up with TRBD1. CDR3 length: 17 amino acids. With 1 base clipped from V and 0 bases from J, the junction kept 5 bases outside the gene matches. CDR1 SEHNR and CDR2 FQNEAQ come from the germline V gene (reference sequence). The CDR3 here is CASSLDRGLSSGNTIYF. CDR3 sequence (DNA): TGTGCCAGCAGCTTAGACAGGGGGTTAAGCTCTGGAAACACCATATATTTT.

This chain joins TRBV24-1 and TRBJ2-2, with unresolved D. Trimming pared 8 bases from V and 2 bases from J, leaving 8 bases between. This CDR3 region has 13 residues. The V gene's germline CDR1 is KGHDR and CDR2 SFDVKD. The CDR3 loop reads CATKYSNTGELFF. Written as DNA, the CDR3 is TGTGCCACCAAGTACTCTAACACCGGGGAGCTGTTTTTT.

The J gene is TRBJ1-4, the V gene TRBV10-3, with TRBD1 as a possible D gene (6 bases). The germline CDR1 and CDR2 sequences are ENHRY and SYGVKD. Trimming pared 5 bases from V and 8 bases from J, leaving 15 bases between. The CDR3 runs 14 residues. The CDR3, as DNA: TGTGCCATCAGTCGGGGACAAATTGGGGAAAAACTGTTTTTT. Translated: CAISRGQIGEKLFF.

The CDR3 bases are TGTGCCAGCAGCTTGGAACTAGCCGGGAGCTCCTACAATGAGCAGTTCTTC. This encodes CASSLELAGSSYNEQFF. This chain links TRBV7-2 with TRBJ2-1; D might be TRBD2 (6 bases). There are 17 residues in the CDR3. The germline V gene has CDR1 SGHTA and CDR2 FQGNSA. The ends were cut back, 3 bases at V and 0 bases at J, with 15 bases in the middle.

The rearrangement links TRBV5-1 to TRBJ1-3, with TRBD1 identical over 7 bases. Germline trimming cut 4 bases from V and 2 bases from J; bases unmatched to any gene: 6. CDR1 is SGHRS, CDR2 YFSETQ, per germline. This CDR3 comprises 15 residues. This chain's CDR3 is CASSPGDSTGNTIYF. The DNA for the CDR3 is TGCGCCAGCAGCCCAGGGGACAGCACTGGAAACACCATATATTTT.

V gene TRBV15 combines with J gene TRBJ1-3; 7 bases line up with TRBD1. CDR3 length: 14 amino acids. Germline CDR1 is LNHNV and CDR2 is YYDKDF (reference sequence). Losses at the gene ends were 5 bases for V and 4 bases for J; bases not matched to a gene: 5. The CDR3 protein is CATSPGGSGNTIYF. The CDR3 DNA sequence: TGTGCCACCAGCCCAGGGGGTTCGGGAAACACCATATATTTT.

V gene TRBV19 combines with J gene TRBJ2-7; TRBD2 aligns across 7 bases. V shed 6 bases, J shed 6 bases, and the junction held 8 bases outside the gene matches. Germline-derived CDR1 and CDR2 are LNHDA and SQIVND (reference sequence). This CDR3 has 13 amino acids. CDR3 sequence (DNA): TGTGCCAGTAGGTCGGGAGGCTTGGGCGAGCAGTACTTC. It translates to CASRSGGLGEQYF.

This chain connects TRBV6-2 or TRBV6-3 to TRBJ1-2; no reliable D call. The germline CDR1 and CDR2 sequences are MNHEY and SVGEGT. The ends were cut back, 5 bases at V and 3 bases at J, with 4 bases in the middle. This CDR3 has 11 residues. The CDR3 nucleotides are TGTGCCAGCAGTCGAGACTATGGCTACACCTTC. It translates to CASSRDYGYTF.

The chain has TRBV19 and TRBJ2-7; perhaps TRBD2 as D (6 bases). Looked up from germline, CDR1 is LNHDA and CDR2 is SQIVND (reference sequence). The germline V and J ends were trimmed by 5 bases and 3 bases, with 20 bases remaining between them. The CDR3 contains 16 residues. CDR3 bases: TGTGCCAGTAGTGTTCGCGGGACCCCTCTTCTCTACGAGCAGTACTTC. This translates into CASSVRGTPLLYEQYF.

This clone was observed many times. This sequence joins TRBV28 and TRBJ1-2, with 9 positions matching TRBD1. Trimming removed 4 bases from V and 3 bases from J; junction bases left unmatched: 6. This CDR3 is 15 amino acids long. The V gene's germline CDR1 is MDHEN and CDR2 SYDVKM. The CDR3 here is CASSSGQGGDYGYTF. CDR3 bases: TGTGCCAGCAGTTCGGGACAGGGTGGTGACTATGGCTACACCTTC.